These T cell receptor beta chains were read from a single sample in a study of blood T cell repertoires in COVID-19. Assay used: immunoSEQ multiplex PCR; TCRdb lists only in-frame clones, some missing. This sample has over 350,000 clones, with more than 75% found just once. Sequenced material: PBMCs or T cells enriched from blood (not recorded which). The receptors derive from a woman under 30 who had recovered from COVID-19. Each CDR3 is given with its conserved first and last residue. The order of the fields is J gene, V gene, clone size, D gene, CDR3 protein, CDR3 DNA. A D gene is named only where the DNA matches it firmly. Size is stated for part of the rows, as once, few or many counts, or as a class when the clone is expanded.

TRBJ2-1 | TRBV11-1 | NA | NA | CASSLEGVNEQFF | TGTGCCAGCAGCTTAGAAGGGGTGAATGAGCAGTTCTTC
TRBJ1-5 | TRBV4-3 | once | TRBD1 | CASSLDRGGNQPQHF | TGCGCCAGCAGCCTGGACAGGGGCGGGAATCAGCCCCAGCATTTT
TRBJ2-4 | TRBV7-3 | NA | NA | CASSSTTEIQYF | TGTGCCAGCAGCTCCACCACAGAGATTCAGTACTTC
TRBJ1-2 | TRBV27 | NA | NA | CASKGPGPNYGYTF | TGTGCCAGCAAGGGGCCAGGGCCTAACTATGGCTACACCTTC
TRBJ2-7 | TRBV7-8 | NA | TRBD1 | CASSPWDRSYEQYF | TGTGCCAGCAGCCCGTGGGACAGATCCTACGAGCAGTACTTC
TRBJ2-7 | TRBV3-1/TRBV3-2 | once | TRBD1 | CASSRTPGQGGEQYF | TGTGCCAGCAGTCGGACTCCGGGACAGGGAGGCGAGCAGTACTTC
TRBJ1-2 | TRBV6-2/TRBV6-3 | NA | TRBD1 | CASSYSRTGGSDGYTF | TGTGCCAGCAGTTACTCCAGGACAGGGGGATCCGATGGCTACACCTTC
TRBJ2-3 | TRBV7-3 | NA | NA | CASSIIRPQTDLREGADTQYF | TGTGCCAGCAGCATCATCCGACCTCAAACGGACCTAAGGGAGGGGGCAGATACGCAGTATTTT
TRBJ2-6 | TRBV29-1 | NA | TRBD1 | CSVGQGGLGVLTF | TGCAGCGTTGGACAGGGCGGTCTCGGGGTCCTGACTTTC
TRBJ1-1 | TRBV28 | NA | TRBD1 | CASSHKSGTGGTEAFF | TGTGCCAGCAGTCACAAATCCGGGACAGGGGGGACTGAAGCTTTCTTT
TRBJ2-7 | TRBV29-1 | once | TRBD2 | CSVGVSSGGDEQYF | TGCAGCGTTGGGGTGTCTAGCGGGGGTGACGAGCAGTACTTC
TRBJ2-7 | TRBV2 | NA | TRBD1 | CASSYRDRGRGYEQYF | TGTGCCAGCAGTTACCGGGACAGGGGGAGGGGTTACGAGCAGTACTTC
TRBJ1-1 | TRBV14 | NA | NA | CASSLMTGVGTEAFF | TGTGCCAGCAGCCTCATGACAGGAGTGGGCACTGAAGCTTTCTTT
TRBJ2-4 | TRBV9 | NA | NA | CASSPGGNIQYF | TGTGCCAGTAGTCCCGGGGGAAACATTCAGTACTTC
TRBJ1-1 | TRBV28 | NA | NA | CASSPTGNTEAFF | TGTGCCAGCAGTCCAACAGGAAACACTGAAGCTTTCTTT
TRBJ1-5 | TRBV4-1 | NA | NA | CASSQDRNQPQHF | TGCGCCAGCAGCCAAGACCGGAATCAGCCCCAGCATTTT
TRBJ1-1 | TRBV28 | NA | TRBD1 | CASRITGTGITEAFF | TGTGCCAGCAGAATCACCGGGACAGGGATCACTGAAGCTTTCTTT